The 22 T cell receptor beta chains in this list originate from one sample, sequenced in a study of T cells in Graves' hyperthyroidism and ophthalmopathy. Researchers amplified the TCR beta CDR3 regions from RNA transcripts. Primed by the HTBI set, a first-round RT-PCR was run on the TCR CDR3. A single record per CDR3 protein comes from TCRdb applying MiXCR to the multiplex PCR reads. Of around 520,000 distinct CDR3 sequences listed, approximately 25% were seen once; the top ten hold approximately 10%. The sequencing sample was made of blood. These receptor sequences come from a woman aged 25 to 39 with Graves' ophthalmopathy.

The chain joins TRBV2 to TRBJ2-7; 7 bases match TRBD1. The V gene's germline CDR1 is SNHLY and CDR2 FYNNEI. V was clipped by 7 bases and J by 5 bases; unmatched bases: 8. This CDR3 comprises 13 residues. CDR3: CASNTGQEHEQYF. As DNA, the CDR3 is TGTGCCAGCAATACTGGACAGGAGCACGAGCAGTACTTC. The full variable domain, completed using reference TRBV2 and TRBJ2-7, is EPEVTQTPSHQVTQMGQEVILRCVPISNHLYFYWYRQILGQKVEFLVSFYNNEISEKSEIFDDQFSVERPDGSNFTLKIRSTKLEDSAMYFCASNTGQEHEQYFGPGTRLTVT.

The rearrangement uses TRBV29-1 and TRBJ2-7; 9 nucleotides line up with TRBD2. Germline CDR1 reads SQVTM; CDR2 reads ANQGSEA. V trimming: 6 bases; J trimming: 2 bases; junction bases outside the gene matches: 8. This CDR3 has 14 residues. The CDR3 DNA follows: TGCAGCGTCGGGGGACTAGCTGCCACCTACGAGCAGTACTTC. Translation: CSVGGLAATYEQYF.

V is TRBV2 and J is TRBJ2-4, with a weak D call TRBD1 (5 bases). From germline, CDR1 is SNHLY and CDR2 FYNNEI. This CDR3 has 14 amino acids. V was pared by 2 bases and J by 5 bases, with 10 bases between. The CDR3 bases are TGTGCCAGCAGTGAACTTAGGGGCCAAAACATTCAGTACTTC. The encoded protein is CASSELRGQNIQYF.

The genes are TRBV15 and TRBJ2-5; TRBD2 agrees at 7 bases. This CDR3 is 16 amino acids long. With 0 bases clipped from V and 2 bases from J, the junction kept 6 bases outside the gene matches. Germline CDR1 and CDR2: LNHNV and YYDKDF (reference sequence). The CDR3 sequence: CATSRELAELQETQYF. The CDR3 DNA reads TGTGCCACCAGCAGAGAGCTAGCGGAACTTCAAGAGACCCAGTACTTC.

This clonotype was counted ten times or more. V usage is TRBV20-1 and J usage is TRBJ1-1, with D perhaps matching TRBD1 (6 bases). The V end lost 7 bases, the J end lost 6 bases, and 9 bases lay between the germline ends. CDR3 size: 10 residues. Germline V lookup: CDR1 DFQATT, CDR2 SNEGSKA (reference sequence). The CDR3 region is CSVRGSEAFF. The DNA for the CDR3 is TGCAGTGTCAGGGGTTCTGAAGCTTTCTTT.

This clonotype has just a few counts. The CDR3 DNA is TGTGCCAGCAGTGAATTATCCCGGCAGAGCGGCTACACCTTC. This codes for CASSELSRQSGYTF. J is TRBJ1-2 and V is TRBV25-1; D gene ambiguous. Trimming removed 1 base from V and 8 bases from J, with 14 bases in between. The CDR3 consists of 14 residues. The germline V gene has CDR1 MGHDK and CDR2 SYGVNS.

V is TRBV11-2 and J is TRBJ2-7; a possible D gene is TRBD1 (5 bases). Trimming cost V 5 bases and J 3 bases, with 14 bases left between them. This CDR3 region has 14 residues. Germline CDR1 and CDR2: SGHAT and FQNNGV. As DNA, the CDR3 is TGTGCCAGCAGCCGCGAACAGGAGATCTACGAGCAGTACTTC. Its protein is CASSREQEIYEQYF.

The V and J genes are TRBV12-3 or TRBV12-4 and TRBJ2-2; D call uncertain. Trimming stripped 8 bases from V and 3 bases from J, with 10 bases between. The CDR3 has 13 residues. In DNA form, the CDR3 reads TGTGCCAGCTGTTCAGGAGACACCGGGGAGCTGTTTTTT. Its translation is CASCSGDTGELFF.

The chain couples TRBV12-3 or TRBV12-4 to TRBJ1-1; D call uncertain. This CDR3 is built from 10 residues. V dropped 5 bases and J dropped 8 bases, with 6 bases sitting between them. CDR3 in amino acids: CASSGREAFF. The CDR3 DNA is TGTGCCAGCAGTGGACGGGAAGCTTTCTTT.

The chain joins TRBV4-2 to TRBJ1-1, with 11 positions matching TRBD1. Trimming at V came to 1 base and at J to 1 base, leaving 8 bases not matched to a gene. The germline V gene has CDR1 LGHNA and CDR2 YNFKEQ. This CDR3 has 18 amino acids. Here the CDR3 DNA reads TGTGCCAGCAGCCAAGCCGCGGGACAGGGGGGGCAGAACACTGAAGCTTTCTTT. Encoded protein: CASSQAAGQGGQNTEAFF.

This clonotype appeared many times. This sequence joins TRBV12-3 or TRBV12-4 and TRBJ2-2; D gene uncertain. This CDR3 comprises 13 residues. Trimming took 3 bases from V and 7 from J, leaving 9 bases between them. The CDR3 is CASSLGRGGELFF. CDR3 in DNA: TGTGCCAGCAGTTTGGGCCGTGGCGGGGAGCTGTTTTTT.

V usage is TRBV11-1 and J usage is TRBJ1-2, with TRBD1 as a possible D gene (5 bases). There are 16 residues in the CDR3. Between the trimmed V and J ends, which lost 6 bases and 5 bases, there was a span of 22 bases. Germline CDR1 SGHAT, CDR2 FQDESV (reference sequence). CDR3 nucleotides: TGTGCCAGCAGTCACAACAACCAGGGTCGGGGATATGGCTACACCTTC. Its protein product is CASSHNNQGRGYGYTF.

The table lists this clonotype with a few counts. The chain joins TRBV9 to TRBJ2-7; tentative D call: TRBD1 (6 bases). Germline-derived CDR1 and CDR2 are SGDLS and YYNGEE. With 0 bases removed from V and 6 bases from J, the gap between germline ends came to 13 bases. The CDR3 runs to 14 residues. The DNA for the CDR3 is TGTGCCAGCAGCGTAGACGACAGGCCGGGCGAGCAGTACTTC. The encoded protein is CASSVDDRPGEQYF.

The chain links TRBV5-1 to TRBJ1-1; D is ambiguous. Per the germline V gene, CDR1 is SGHRS and CDR2 is YFSETQ. The CDR3 contains 14 residues. Trimming took 0 bases from V and 3 from J, leaving 9 bases between them. The CDR3 DNA reads TGCGCCAGCAGCTTGGCTGGGGTACACACTGAAGCTTTCTTT. Protein sequence: CASSLAGVHTEAFF.

This chain connects TRBV27 to TRBJ1-1; TRBD1 is a possible D gene (6 bases). In germline, CDR1 is MNHEY, CDR2 SMNVEV (reference sequence). This CDR3 comprises 14 residues. V was cut by 6 bases and J by 3 bases, with 14 bases left in between. CDR3 region: CASSERDTHTEAFF. For the CDR3, the DNA is TGTGCCAGCAGCGAGAGGGACACTCACACTGAAGCTTTCTTT.

The count of this clonotype is one. V and J are TRBV9 and TRBJ2-5; possibly TRBD2 for D (7 bases). This CDR3 region has 16 residues. Germline-derived CDR1 and CDR2 are SGDLS and YYNGEE. V was shortened by 3 bases and J by 1 base, with 16 bases between the two germline ends. CDR3 coding DNA: TGTGCCAGCAGCGAGTGGGGGGGGCGGTCCCAAGAGACCCAGTACTTC. Translated, it gives CASSEWGGRSQETQYF.

V usage is TRBV4-1 and J usage is TRBJ1-3; the match to TRBD1 covers 9 bases. Germline V gene sequence: CDR1 MGHRA, CDR2 YSYEKL. CDR3 length: 17 residues. J lost 6 bases, V lost 2 bases, and 11 bases had no gene match. CDR3 DNA sequence: TGCGCCAGCAGCCAAATTCTGGGCGGGACAGGGCAAAACACCATATATTTT. This encodes CASSQILGGTGQNTIYF.

In this sample, this clonotype turned up many times. The J gene is TRBJ2-6, the V gene TRBV12-3 or TRBV12-4; 9 bases agree with TRBD1. Germline trimming cut 5 bases from V and 2 bases from J; bases unmatched to any gene: 1. The CDR3 is 15 amino acids. This chain's CDR3 is CASSRTGAGANVLTF. The CDR3 DNA sequence: TGTGCCAGCAGTAGGACAGGGGCTGGGGCCAACGTCCTGACTTTC.

This clonotype came up many times. The rearrangement uses TRBV18 and TRBJ2-5; TRBD2 matches at 10 bases. Germline CDR1 is KGHSH and CDR2 is LQKENI. This CDR3 region has 16 residues. J gave up 4 bases and V 3 bases, and 8 bases lay outside the gene matches. The CDR3 bases are TGTGCCAGCTCACCGTCGAGCGGGGGGGCCGGAGAGACCCAGTACTTC. Translating it yields CASSPSSGGAGETQYF.

This clonotype was recorded at least ten times. The CDR3 DNA follows: TGTGCCAGCAGTTACGGGGCAGCTACTAACTATGGCTACACCTTC. Protein sequence: CASSYGAATNYGYTF. The genes are TRBV6-5 and TRBJ1-2; TRBD1 might be the D (5 bases). The CDR3 contains 15 residues. The germline V gene has CDR1 MNHEY and CDR2 SVGAGI. Trimming left V 2 bases short and J 0 bases short, with 10 bases between.

In its sample, this clonotype was seen many times. This chain uses TRBV13 with TRBJ1-1; unclear D gene. This CDR3 comprises 15 residues. Germline lookup yields CDR1 PRHDT and CDR2 FYEKMQ (reference sequence). V shed 7 bases and J shed 1 base, with 16 bases lying between them. This CDR3 reads CASTSNAAANTEAFF. Here the CDR3 DNA reads TGTGCCAGCACCTCTAACGCCGCAGCGAACACTGAAGCTTTCTTT.

This clonotype was seen just once. The chain combines TRBV29-1 with TRBJ2-7, with 10 nucleotides matching TRBD2. The germline V gene encodes CDR1 SQVTM and CDR2 ANQGSEA. The J segment lost 3 bases and the V segment lost 7 bases, leaving 6 bases of the junction unmatched. This CDR3 is 13 amino acids long. The CDR3 spells CSARTSGFYEQYF. The CDR3 bases are TGCAGCGCCCGGACTAGCGGTTTCTACGAGCAGTACTTC.